Listed here are 28 T cell receptor beta chains from one sample, sequenced in a study of technical replicates of blood from several donors (dated by TCRdb to between 2016 and 2019). The receptor library was made with the immunoSEQ multiplex PCR assay. TCRdb carries this immuneACCESS record with in-frame sequences only. Its versions omit some clonotypes, under half of them owing to an unresolved V gene in the studies checked, with the rest unexplained. This sample lists about 100,000 clones; 96% were detected once. The top ten clones comprise approximately 0.2% of the sample. The material sequenced was T cells isolated from PBMCs. These receptors all stem from a human donor in good health.

The chain uses TRBV10-1 and TRBJ2-1; 8 positions match TRBD2. CDR1 is WNHNN and CDR2 is SYGVQD in the germline V gene (reference sequence). The trim removed 4 bases at V and 3 bases at J, leaving 5 bases unmatched. This CDR3 is built from 15 residues. CDR3 sequence: CASSGKRGHYNEQFF. The CDR3 DNA sequence: TGCGCCAGCAGTGGGAAGCGGGGGCACTACAATGAGCAGTTCTTC.

The chain recombines TRBV7-6 with TRBJ2-3; D is possibly TRBD2 (5 bases). The V end was cut by 5 bases, the J end by 4 bases, with 16 bases between. The CDR3 is 15 amino acids. Germline assignment: CDR1 SGHVS and CDR2 FNYEAQ. CDR3 sequence reads: CASSGTRGPADTQYF. The CDR3 DNA is TGTGCCAGCAGCGGAACTAGAGGACCGGCAGATACGCAGTATTTT.

The V call is TRBV5-6, the J call TRBJ1-4, with TRBD1 as a possible D gene (6 bases). Germline assignment: CDR1 SGHDT and CDR2 YYEEEE. This CDR3 has 13 amino acids. Trimming removed 2 bases from V and 14 bases from J, with 16 bases in between. CDR3: CASSFGGRGDLFF. CDR3 nucleotides: TGTGCCAGCAGCTTTGGGGGCAGGGGAGATCTGTTTTTT.

The V gene is TRBV18, the J gene TRBJ1-1; 7 nucleotides line up with TRBD1. Germline values: CDR1 KGHSH, CDR2 LQKENI. The V and J ends lost 3 bases and 4 bases, in that order; junction bases with no gene match: 5. This CDR3 spans 14 amino acids. The CDR3 region has the DNA TGTGCCAGCTCACCGGACAGGAAGTCCACTGAAGCTTTCTTT. This sequence encodes CASSPDRKSTEAFF.

The genes are TRBV5-6 and TRBJ2-7, with D possibly matching TRBD1 (5 bases). The CDR3 has 13 residues. V was pared by 1 base and J by 2 bases, with 7 bases between. Germline values: CDR1 SGHDT, CDR2 YYEEEE. The chain's CDR3 is CASSLYRTYEQYF. The CDR3 DNA reads TGTGCCAGCAGCTTGTACAGGACCTACGAGCAGTACTTC.

The chain recombines TRBV7-9 with TRBJ1-2, with TRBD1 as a possible D gene (5 bases). Trimming removed 4 bases from V and 5 bases from J, with 14 bases in between. Germline CDR1 is SEHNR and CDR2 is FQNEAQ (reference sequence). This CDR3 comprises 14 residues. CDR3 sequence reads: CASSSNTGDYGYTF. The DNA for the CDR3 is TGTGCCAGCAGCTCAAACACAGGAGATTATGGCTACACCTTC.

The chain carries TRBV29-1 and TRBJ1-1, with TRBD1 as a possible D gene (6 bases). Trimming removed 2 bases from V and 1 base from J, with 11 bases in between. Germline CDR1 SQVTM, CDR2 ANQGSEA. The CDR3 is 14 amino acids. CDR3 in DNA: TGCAGCGTTGAACCTGACAGGAGGAACACTGAAGCTTTCTTT. Protein product: CSVEPDRRNTEAFF.

In this sample, this clone turned up a few times. The chain couples TRBV7-9 to TRBJ1-5; 8 bases fit TRBD1. CDR1 and CDR2 from the germline V gene are SEHNR and FQNEAQ (reference sequence). The CDR3 runs to 15 residues. V dropped 1 base and J dropped 4; count of bases not matched to a gene: 3. CDR3 residues: CASSLGGTGNQPQHF. The CDR3 region has the DNA TGTGCCAGCAGCTTAGGAGGGACAGGTAATCAGCCCCAGCATTTT. The full variable domain, in which reference TRBV7-9 and TRBJ1-5 provide the parts outside the CDR3, is DTGVSQNPRHKITKRGQNVTFRCDPISEHNRLYWYRQTLGQGPEFLTYFQNEAQLEKSRLLSDRFSAERPKGSFSTLEIQRTEQGDSAMYLCASSLGGTGNQPQHFGDGTRLSIL.

The rearrangement uses TRBV10-3 and TRBJ2-5, with 9 bases aligning to TRBD1. Per the germline V gene, CDR1 is ENHRY and CDR2 is SYGVKD. The CDR3 is 12 amino acids. Germline trimming cut 6 bases from V and 4 bases from J; bases unmatched to any gene: 0. The CDR3 reads CAIRDRGETQYF. CDR3 DNA: TGTGCCATCAGGGACAGGGGAGAGACCCAGTACTTC.

The rearrangement uses TRBV5-1 and TRBJ1-1; D is unresolved. Germline CDR1 is SGHRS and CDR2 is YFSETQ. The CDR3 consists of 16 residues. V lost 1 base and J lost 4, with 17 bases in between. The CDR3 here is CASSLLVQAGITEAFF. The CDR3 DNA follows: TGCGCCAGCAGCTTGTTGGTTCAGGCGGGGATCACTGAAGCTTTCTTT.

The chain links TRBV5-1 to TRBJ2-7; D gene uncertain. CDR1 is SGHRS, CDR2 YFSETQ, per germline. The length of the CDR3 is 14 residues. Trimming removed 2 bases from V and 0 bases from J, with 9 bases in between. The CDR3 sequence: CASSFTFSSYEQYF. Written as DNA, the CDR3 is TGCGCCAGCAGCTTCACATTCAGCTCCTACGAGCAGTACTTC.

The gene calls are TRBV18 and TRBJ2-2; TRBD1 is a possible D gene (5 bases). CDR1 is KGHSH and CDR2 is LQKENI in the germline V gene. The CDR3 runs to 13 residues. The V end was cut by 2 bases, the J end by 4 bases, with 5 bases between. CDR3 in amino acids: CASSPDSTGELFF. The CDR3 DNA reads as TGTGCCAGCTCACCAGACAGCACCGGGGAGCTGTTTTTT.

V and J are TRBV29-1 and TRBJ1-1; D possibly corresponds to TRBD1 (6 bases). V lost 4 bases to trimming and J lost 3 bases, with 15 bases between them. The germline CDR1 and CDR2 sequences are SQVTM and ANQGSEA. CDR3 size: 14 residues. The CDR3 sequence is CSVGGGDIYTEAFF. The CDR3 DNA reads as TGCAGCGTTGGTGGGGGGGACATTTACACTGAAGCTTTCTTT. The full variable domain, with the rest looked up from reference TRBV29-1 and TRBJ1-1, is SAVISQKPSRDICQRGTSLTIQCQVDSQVTMMFWYRQQPGQSLTLIATANQGSEATYESGFVIDKFPISRPNLTFSTLTVSNMSPEDSSIYLCSVGGGDIYTEAFFGQGTRLTVV.

This CDR3 is CASSWGTGGEAYEQYF. Here the CDR3 DNA reads TGTGCCAGCAGCTGGGGAACAGGGGGCGAAGCCTACGAGCAGTACTTC. The chain combines TRBV28 with TRBJ2-7; 9 bases line up with TRBD1. Germline CDR1 is MDHEN and CDR2 is SYDVKM. With 6 bases clipped from V and 2 bases from J, the junction kept 11 bases outside the gene matches. CDR3 length equals 16 residues.

The rearrangement joins TRBV5-1 to TRBJ2-3; 13 bases are shared with TRBD2. Germline CDR1 and CDR2: SGHRS and YFSETQ. The V and J ends lost 0 bases and 2 bases, in that order; junction bases with no gene match: 12. There are 20 residues in the CDR3. The CDR3 DNA follows: TGCGCCAGCAGCTTGGTTTCAGGTTCAGGACTAGCGGGGGTCACAGATACGCAGTATTTT. This gives the protein CASSLVSGSGLAGVTDTQYF. The complete variable domain, with remaining parts taken from reference TRBV5-1 and TRBJ2-3, reads KAGVTQTPRYLIKTRGQQVTLSCSPISGHRSVSWYQQTPGQGLQFLFEYFSETQRNKGNFPGRFSGRQFSNSRSEMNVSTLELGDSALYLCASSLVSGSGLAGVTDTQYFGPGTRLTVL.

The chain joins TRBV7-9 to TRBJ2-3; 9 bases are a match to TRBD2. The CDR3 consists of 15 residues. Germline trimming cut 3 bases from V and 1 base from J; bases unmatched to any gene: 2. CDR1 and CDR2 from the germline V gene are SEHNR and FQNEAQ (reference sequence). CDR3 coding DNA: TGTGCCAGCAGCTTGTTAGCGGGGGGCACAGATACGCAGTATTTT. Amino acid sequence: CASSLLAGGTDTQYF.

CDR3 residues: CASSMGGLAAPETQYF. For the CDR3, the DNA is TGTGCCAGTAGTATGGGGGGACTAGCGGCTCCAGAGACCCAGTACTTC. The chain has TRBV19 and TRBJ2-5; 11 nucleotides match TRBD2. V trimming: 3 bases; J trimming: 4 bases; junction bases outside the gene matches: 7. CDR1 LNHDA and CDR2 SQIVND come from the germline V gene (reference sequence). The CDR3 has 16 amino acids.

J is TRBJ1-3 and V is TRBV5-4; D gene unclear. Per the germline V gene, CDR1 is SGHNT and CDR2 is YYREEE (reference sequence). With 0 bases removed from V and 1 base from J, the gap between germline ends came to 5 bases. The CDR3 runs to 14 residues. This CDR3 reads CASSLGGSGNTIYF. The CDR3 coding sequence is TGTGCCAGCAGCTTGGGAGGATCTGGAAACACCATATATTTT.

The chain uses TRBV6-1 and TRBJ2-7, with 9 bases matching TRBD1. Per germline, CDR1 MNHNS and CDR2 SASEGT. The CDR3 has 15 amino acids. V gave up 4 bases and J gave up 2 bases; unmatched junction bases: 6. The CDR3 nucleotides read TGTGCCAGCAGTGTAGAGGGGGACAGGGCCTACGAGCAGTACTTC. The encoded protein is CASSVEGDRAYEQYF.

The chain carries TRBV27 and TRBJ1-1, with D hard to call. From germline, CDR1 is MNHEY and CDR2 SMNVEV (reference sequence). CDR3 size: 13 residues. V lost 4 bases to trimming and J lost 0 bases, with 6 bases between them. CDR3 DNA sequence: TGTGCCAGCAGTTATCGGGTGAACACTGAAGCTTTCTTT. This sequence encodes CASSYRVNTEAFF.

The chain links TRBV10-3 to TRBJ1-1; the match to TRBD1 covers 10 bases. CDR3 length: 16 residues. Germline V gene lookup returns CDR1 ENHRY and CDR2 SYGVKD. The trim removed 6 bases at V and 2 bases at J, leaving 9 bases unmatched. This chain's CDR3 is CAIRTGTGEKNTEAFF. The CDR3 DNA is TGTGCCATCAGAACCGGGACAGGGGAGAAAAACACTGAAGCTTTCTTT.

The V and J genes are TRBV7-8 and TRBJ2-3; 8 bases are shared with TRBD2. J was trimmed by 2 bases and V by 7 bases; bases with no gene match: 20. The CDR3 runs to 19 residues. CDR1 and CDR2 (germline): SGHVS, FQNEAQ. The CDR3: CASKLAAISRSPDTDTQYF. As DNA, the CDR3 is TGTGCCAGCAAACTAGCGGCGATTAGTCGGTCCCCCGACACAGATACGCAGTATTTT.

This clone was counted a single time. The chain employs TRBV4-1 and TRBJ2-7; D ambiguous. This CDR3 is built from 13 residues. The germline V gene has CDR1 MGHRA and CDR2 YSYEKL. V lost 1 base and J 4 bases, leaving 8 bases between the germline ends. This chain's CDR3 is CASSQGDTYEQYF. CDR3 nucleotides: TGCGCCAGCAGCCAAGGCGATACTTACGAGCAGTACTTC.

J is TRBJ1-1 and V is TRBV4-1, with D hard to call. The germline gives CDR1 MGHRA, CDR2 YSYEKL. Between the trimmed V and J ends, which lost 4 bases and 1 base, there was a span of 13 bases. There are 15 residues in the CDR3. The CDR3 DNA is TGCGCCAGCAGCCCCCGAGGTACGGAGAACACTGAAGCTTTCTTT. As protein: CASSPRGTENTEAFF.

V usage is TRBV29-1 and J usage is TRBJ2-4, with 15 positions matching TRBD2. The CDR3 consists of 17 residues. CDR1 SQVTM and CDR2 ANQGSEA come from the germline V gene. After removal of 6 bases from V and 0 bases from J, the junction contained 6 bases not matched to a gene. CDR3 sequence (DNA): TGCAGCGTATTTGGACTAGCGGGGGGGATAGCCAAAAACATTCAGTACTTC. Translated, it gives CSVFGLAGGIAKNIQYF.

CDR3 nucleotide sequence: TGTGCCAGCAGCAAGGCGGGACGGCGGGTGAGAGGAAGGAGTGAAAAACTGTTTTTT. Amino acid sequence: CASSKAGRRVRGRSEKLFF. V and J are TRBV21-1 and TRBJ1-4. TRBV21-1 is classified as a pseudogene. The CDR3 consists of 19 residues.

This chain links TRBV6-5 with TRBJ1-4; D perhaps matches TRBD1 (5 bases). CDR1 and CDR2 from the germline V gene are MNHEY and SVGAGI. The V and J ends lost 5 bases and 8 bases respectively, with 18 bases between them. CDR3 size: 15 residues. The CDR3 DNA is TGTGCCAGCAGTCATACGGGAGGGGTTCAGGAAAAACTGTTTTTT. Encoded protein: CASSHTGGVQEKLFF.

The chain joins TRBV29-1 to TRBJ2-7; D perhaps matches TRBD2 (5 bases). Trimming took 5 bases from V and 1 from J, leaving 15 bases between them. The CDR3 has 14 amino acids. CDR1 is SQVTM and CDR2 is ANQGSEA in the germline V gene. The CDR3 DNA is TGCAGCGTTATGGTGGGAGTCGGATCCTACGAGCAGTACTTC. Amino acid sequence: CSVMVGVGSYEQYF.